The 9 T cell receptor beta chains below were found in one sample sequenced in a study of T cell repertoires in cytomegalovirus infection (dated by TCRdb to between 2018 and 2021). The treatment or condition label corresponds to: in vitro stimulation with specific CMV peptide epitopes to enrich CMV-specific T cells. These receptors' antigens are unknown. Sequencing instrument: Illumina HiSeq 1500. TCRdb's own reprocessing of the public reads used fastp at Q25 and MiXCR and kept productive beta chains. Records with the same CDR3 protein are collapsed into one entry carrying the most frequent genes and DNA. This sample holds hundreds of thousands of distinct CDR3 sequences; more than 30% were observed only once. Roughly 16% of the sample is in the top ten clones. The source was cultured PBMCs, collected from culture after CMV antigen stimulation. The receptors were sampled from a human donor in good health (CMV status not recorded). Some clones in this sample may be carry-over from other donors' samples.

The chain couples TRBV20-1 to TRBJ1-4; D perhaps matches TRBD1 (6 bases). Trimming took 6 bases from V and 8 from J, leaving 13 bases between them. Germline values: CDR1 DFQATT, CDR2 SNEGSKA (reference sequence). This CDR3 is 12 amino acids long. In DNA form, the CDR3 reads TGCAGTGCAAAGGGGGGTATGGAAAAACTGTTTTTT. Translating it yields CSAKGGMEKLFF.

This clonotype was observed a few times. This chain links TRBV12-3 or TRBV12-4 with TRBJ1-1, with D maybe TRBD1 (5 bases). The CDR3 has 15 residues. Between the trimmed V and J ends, which lost 3 bases and 4 bases, there was a span of 15 bases. The CDR3 nucleotides read TGTGCCAGCAGTTTTGGGACCCATATGACCACTGAAGCTTTCTTT. As protein: CASSFGTHMTTEAFF.

This clonotype has at least ten counts. The chain links TRBV7-2 to TRBJ2-1; 8 nucleotides match TRBD2. Germline assignment: CDR1 SGHTA and CDR2 FQGNSA. The ends lost 5 bases at V and 12 bases at J; junction bases unmatched: 12. CDR3 length equals 14 residues. This CDR3 is CASSPGLVSSWQFF. CDR3 bases: TGTGCCAGCAGCCCGGGACTAGTTTCCAGCTGGCAGTTCTTC.

This clonotype was observed many times. The chain has TRBV7-3 and TRBJ2-3; TRBD2 matches at 8 bases. Germline CDR1 is SGHTA and CDR2 is FQGTGA. With 5 bases clipped from V and 1 base from J, the junction kept 14 bases outside the gene matches. This CDR3 has 18 amino acids. Here the CDR3 reads CASSPLAGGGSGTDTQYF. The CDR3 region has the DNA TGTGCCAGCAGCCCTCTGGCGGGAGGAGGTTCGGGCACAGATACGCAGTATTTT. The full variable domain, completed using reference TRBV7-3 and TRBJ2-3, is GAGVSQTPSNKVTEKGKYVELRCDPISGHTALYWYRQSLGQGPEFLIYFQGTGAADDSGLPNDRFFAVRPEGSVSTLKIQRTERGDSAVYLCASSPLAGGGSGTDTQYFGPGTRLTVL.

This clonotype was detected a few times. DNA for the CDR3: TGTGCCAGCAGGTGGACAGGGACAAATCAGCCCCAGCATTTT. Its protein is CASRWTGTNQPQHF. The chain couples TRBV12-3 or TRBV12-4 to TRBJ1-5, with 8 bases lining up with TRBD1. V was pared by 6 bases and J by 4 bases, with 5 bases of the junction left unmatched. The CDR3 runs 14 residues.

The chain combines TRBV20-1 with TRBJ2-5; D uncertain. This CDR3 has 18 residues. Deletions cut 0 bases from V and 0 bases from J, with 20 bases between. Germline lookup yields CDR1 DFQATT and CDR2 SNEGSKA (reference sequence). Here the CDR3 DNA reads TGCAGTGCTAGAGACCTCCGCCGATCCTATAATAACCAAGAGACCCAGTACTTC. Translated, it gives CSARDLRRSYNNQETQYF.

Ten or more counts support this clonotype. The CDR3 nucleotides read TGTGCCAGCAACCTAGCGGGAGTCTCCTACAATGAGCAGTTCTTC. Its protein product is CASNLAGVSYNEQFF. The gene calls are TRBV2 and TRBJ2-1, with 10 bases identical to TRBD2. This CDR3 has 15 residues. The germline V gene encodes CDR1 SNHLY and CDR2 FYNNEI. V gave up 7 bases and J gave up 0 bases; unmatched junction bases: 3.

The V gene is TRBV20-1, the J gene TRBJ2-5; 15 bases line up with TRBD2. V lost 6 bases, J lost 5 bases, and 16 bases stayed unmatched. The CDR3 covers 18 residues. Germline V gene lookup returns CDR1 DFQATT and CDR2 SNEGSKA (reference sequence). CDR3 protein: CSAPGEPGLAGGVETQYF. The DNA for the CDR3 is TGCAGTGCGCCAGGGGAACCGGGACTAGCGGGAGGCGTGGAGACCCAGTACTTC.

This clonotype has a handful of counts. V gene TRBV28 combines with J gene TRBJ1-1; a weak D match, TRBD1 (6 bases). Trimming took off 4 bases at V and 2 bases at J, with 20 bases between the two ends. The CDR3 covers 17 residues. From germline, CDR1 is MDHEN and CDR2 SYDVKM. CDR3 sequence (DNA): TGTGCCAGCAGTTCCGGCGTGGGGGGGGCGGGTAACACTGAAGCTTTCTTT. Encoded protein: CASSSGVGGAGNTEAFF. The variable domain in full, completed from reference TRBV28 and TRBJ1-1, reads DVKVTQSSRYLVKRTGEKVFLECVQDMDHENMFWYRQDPGLGLRLIYFSYDVKMKEKGDIPEGYSVSREKKERFSLILESASTNQTSMYLCASSSGVGGAGNTEAFFGQGTRLTVV.